This TCR beta chain was sequenced during a study of neoadjuvant nivolumab and ipilimumab in lung cancer. Study results and caveats: Only two of four nivolumab-treated tumors gained richness and clonality by surgery. Higher pretherapy blood TCR richness went with higher resected-tumor richness. Compared with tumor-adjacent uninvolved lung, resected tumors showed greater richness and clonality. Pathologic regression was not significantly tied to TCR clonality.

TCRdb's copy holds only in-frame clones and misses some; the assay was immunoSEQ multiplex PCR. The data hold approximately 30,000 clones, with approximately 90% observed a single time. As regards this clone: As yet, its antigen is unknown.

Sequenced here: peripheral blood, sampled after neoadjuvant nivolumab, alone or with ipilimumab, at or shortly before surgery. The clonotype originates from an adult with non-small cell lung cancer.

The CDR3 spells CASSLKGPDRGETQYF. The DNA of the CDR3 is TGTGCCAGCAGCTTAAAAGGACCGGACAGGGGCGAGACCCAGTACTTC. J is TRBJ2-5 and V is TRBV7-6, with TRBD1 identical over 9 bases. J gave up 5 bases and V 2 bases, and 9 bases lay outside the gene matches. The CDR3 contains 16 residues. CDR1 and CDR2 from the germline V gene are SGHVS and FNYEAQ.